Listed below are T cell receptor beta chains from one sample, sequenced in a study of post-analysis software for immune sequencing data. TCRdb redid the calling of the PCR reads with MiXCR, one entry per CDR3 protein. The table has roughly 400,000 distinct CDR3 sequences, roughly 38% seen once; the top ten hold about 7.6%. Sequencing used blood. These TCRs come from a girl aged 2 to 10 with multiple sclerosis. Each CDR3 is given with its conserved first and last residue. A D gene is named only where the DNA matches it firmly. Expanded clones get a size class; other rows say once, few or many, or leave the size out.

V,D,J,size,CDR3,DNA
TRBV7-3,NA,TRBJ2-3,NA,CASSLETRTDTQYF,TGTGCCAGCAGCTTGGAGACTCGCACAGATACGCAGTATTTT
TRBV10-3,NA,TRBJ2-5,NA,CAISPGPQETQYF,TGTGCCATCAGCCCGGGACCCCAAGAGACCCAGTACTTC
TRBV5-6,NA,TRBJ1-2,NA,CASSLRMQELNYGYTF,TGTGCCAGCAGCTTGAGGATGCAGGAGCTGAACTATGGCTACACCTTC
TRBV12-3/TRBV12-4,NA,TRBJ2-3,NA,CASSFRLLPTDTQYF,TGTGCCAGCAGCTTCCGACTTCTACCCACAGATACGCAGTATTTT
TRBV5-5,TRBD1,TRBJ1-2,few,CASRPPGQEGYGYTF,TGTGCCAGCAGACCTCCGGGACAGGAAGGCTATGGCTACACCTTC
TRBV28,NA,TRBJ2-7,NA,CASSLTADPGQRGYEQYF,TGTGCCAGCAGTTTAACCGCCGACCCGGGACAGCGGGGGTACGAGCAGTACTTC
TRBV5-1,NA,TRBJ1-5,NA,CASSEGGSDQPQHF,TGCGCCAGCAGCGAAGGAGGAAGCGATCAGCCCCAGCATTTT
TRBV12-3/TRBV12-4,NA,TRBJ1-2,NA,CASSFTGGFDGYTF,TGTGCCAGCAGTTTTACCGGGGGCTTTGATGGCTACACCTTC
TRBV3-1,NA,TRBJ2-1,NA,CASSHYLPGPNTASPYNEQFF,TGTGCCAGCAGCCACTACTTACCGGGACCCAACACAGCTAGCCCCTACAATGAGCAGTTCTTC
TRBV15,NA,TRBJ2-7,few,CATSREGSLPYEQYF,TGTGCCACCAGCAGAGAGGGTAGCCTTCCCTACGAGCAGTACTTC
TRBV28,NA,TRBJ2-7,few,CASRGYQYEQYF,TGTGCCAGTCGGGGATACCAGTACGAGCAGTACTTC
TRBV12-3/TRBV12-4,NA,TRBJ1-1,few,CASSYVGNTEAFF,TGTGCCAGCAGTTATGTGGGGAACACTGAAGCTTTCTTT
TRBV7-9,NA,TRBJ2-3,NA,CASSYPGDLTDTQYF,TGTGCCAGCAGCTATCCGGGGGACCTCACAGATACGCAGTATTTT
TRBV15,TRBD2,TRBJ2-1,NA,CATSREYGTSGYNEQFF,TGTGCCACCAGCAGAGAATACGGGACTAGCGGGTACAATGAGCAGTTCTTC
TRBV7-3,TRBD1,TRBJ2-1,NA,CASSLTRDRVNEQFF,TGTGCCAGCAGCTTAACCCGGGACAGGGTAAATGAGCAGTTCTTC
TRBV20-1,TRBD1,TRBJ2-3,NA,CSGGNPGQKGTDTQYF,TGCAGTGGGGGGAATCCGGGACAGAAAGGCACAGATACGCAGTATTTT
TRBV9,NA,TRBJ1-2,NA,CASSVGQSAGPNYGYTF,TGTGCCAGCAGCGTAGGTCAATCCGCAGGCCCTAACTATGGCTACACCTTC
TRBV15,NA,TRBJ1-4,NA,CATSRVTVGGEKLFF,TGTGCCACCAGCAGAGTTACAGTAGGCGGTGAAAAACTGTTTTTT
TRBV29-1,TRBD1,TRBJ2-7,NA,CSYRTGGPEQYF,TGCAGCTATAGGACAGGGGGCCCCGAGCAGTACTTC
TRBV5-1,NA,TRBJ1-1,NA,CASGGGQENTEAFF,TGCGCCAGCGGGGGTGGGCAGGAGAACACTGAAGCTTTCTTT
TRBV6-6,NA,TRBJ2-1,few,CASSYPGPRDGNEQFF,TGTGCCAGCAGTTACCCCGGCCCCAGGGACGGCAATGAGCAGTTCTTC
TRBV29-1,TRBD1,TRBJ2-5,NA,CSVEKTGTVRLETQYF,TGCAGCGTTGAAAAGACCGGGACAGTTCGGCTTGAGACCCAGTACTTC
TRBV7-2,TRBD1,TRBJ2-1,NA,CASSLGRTGNYNEQFF,TGTGCCAGCAGCTTAGGCCGGACAGGGAACTACAATGAGCAGTTCTTC
TRBV20-1,NA,TRBJ2-2,NA,CSARLGSGGELFF,TGCAGTGCTAGGTTAGGGTCTGGAGGGGAGCTGTTTTTT
TRBV3-1,NA,TRBJ2-1,NA,CASSQDSQPNNEQFF,TGTGCCAGCAGCCAAGATTCTCAGCCTAACAATGAGCAGTTCTTC
TRBV7-2,NA,TRBJ1-2,NA,CASSLATADYGYTF,TGTGCCAGCAGCTTAGCAACAGCAGACTATGGCTACACCTTC
TRBV24-1,TRBD2,TRBJ2-5,few,CATSDLSAGVDKETQYF,TGTGCCACCAGTGATTTGTCGGCGGGAGTGGATAAGGAGACCCAGTACTTC
TRBV7-9,NA,TRBJ2-7,NA,CASSLILAPSYEQYF,TGTGCCAGCAGCTTGATACTGGCCCCCTCCTACGAGCAGTACTTC
TRBV4-2,NA,TRBJ2-7,NA,CASSFGTPRGEQYF,TGTGCCAGCAGCTTTGGGACTCCCCGGGGCGAGCAGTACTTC
TRBV28,NA,TRBJ2-1,NA,CASSLAPSALHEQFF,TGTGCCAGCAGTTTAGCCCCATCGGCTCTGCATGAGCAGTTCTTC
TRBV6-6,NA,TRBJ1-4,few,CASSASSGEKLFF,TGTGCCAGCAGTGCGTCTTCGGGTGAAAAACTGTTTTTT
TRBV25-1,NA,TRBJ1-6,NA,CASREGRGSPLHF,TGTGCCAGCAGGGAGGGGCGCGGTTCACCCCTCCACTTT
TRBV7-2,TRBD2,TRBJ2-7,few,CASSLLVLAGYPSYEQYF,TGTGCCAGCAGCTTACTGGTTCTAGCGGGTTATCCTTCCTACGAGCAGTACTTC
TRBV6-5,TRBD2,TRBJ2-7,NA,CASSYSIGSGVASYEQYF,TGTGCCAGCAGTTACTCGATTGGGAGCGGGGTAGCGTCCTACGAGCAGTACTTC
TRBV7-9,TRBD1,TRBJ2-3,NA,CASSTLRDSKPPSTDTQYF,TGCGCCAGCAGCACCCTCCGGGACAGTAAGCCCCCTAGCACAGATACGCAGTATTTT
TRBV6-1,TRBD2,TRBJ2-3,NA,CASRVAGEVTNTQYF,TGTGCCAGCAGAGTAGCGGGGGAAGTAACAAATACGCAGTATTTT
TRBV7-2,NA,TRBJ2-5,NA,CASSLAPTTFLQIEETQYF,TGTGCCAGCAGCTTAGCTCCTACGACCTTCTTACAGATCGAAGAGACCCAGTACTTC
TRBV15,NA,TRBJ1-5,NA,CATSPRSQPQHF,TGTGCCACCAGCCCAAGGAGTCAGCCCCAGCATTTT
TRBV7-3,NA,TRBJ2-2,few,CASSLGPIGELFF,TGTGCCAGCAGCTTAGGCCCCATCGGGGAGCTGTTTTTT
TRBV12-3/TRBV12-4,NA,TRBJ1-5,NA,CASTTLGGGGQPQHF,TGTGCCAGCACCACTCTGGGGGGAGGAGGACAGCCCCAGCATTTT
TRBV12-3/TRBV12-4,NA,TRBJ2-3,many,CASSLTSTDTQYF,TGTGCCAGCAGTTTAACTAGCACAGATACGCAGTATTTT
TRBV4-3,NA,TRBJ2-5,NA,CASSQDPGGAGAETQYF,TGCGCCAGCAGCCAAGATCCTGGGGGGGCGGGAGCGGAGACCCAGTACTTC
TRBV18,TRBD2,TRBJ2-7,NA,CASSPASGLVDEQYF,TGTGCCAGCTCACCCGCTAGCGGCCTCGTGGACGAGCAGTACTTC
TRBV6-4,NA,TRBJ2-7,few,CASSDGGAPYNEQYF,TGTGCCAGCAGTGACGGGGGGGCCCCCTACAATGAGCAGTACTTC
TRBV21-1,NA,TRBJ2-3,NA,CASSKWSTGDTDTQYF,TGTGCCAGCAGCAAATGGTCGACAGGGGACACAGATACGCAGTATTTT
TRBV6-1,NA,TRBJ2-7,few,CASSGPTTRPYEQYF,TGTGCCAGCAGTGGCCCGACTACCCGACCCTACGAGCAGTACTTC
TRBV6-2/TRBV6-3,NA,TRBJ2-3,few,CASSYGPSYEADTQYF,TGTGCCAGCAGTTACGGTCCCTCCTACGAGGCAGATACGCAGTATTTT
TRBV29-1,TRBD1,TRBJ2-7,NA,CSVRTGRYEQYF,TGCAGCGTTCGGACAGGGAGATACGAGCAGTACTTC
TRBV5-1,NA,TRBJ2-1,NA,CASSSGGSNEQFF,TGCGCCAGCAGTTCCGGCGGTTCCAATGAGCAGTTCTTC
TRBV11-2,NA,TRBJ1-1,few,CASSLEVTEAFF,TGTGCCAGCAGCTTAGAGGTTACTGAAGCTTTCTTT
TRBV5-1,TRBD2,TRBJ2-1,NA,CASSFVAGGGNEQFF,TGCGCCAGCAGCTTCGTAGCGGGGGGGGGCAATGAGCAGTTCTTC
TRBV4-1,NA,TRBJ2-1,once,CASSQYGDAENEQFF,TGCGCCAGCAGCCAGTATGGGGACGCGGAAAATGAGCAGTTCTTC
TRBV20-1,TRBD2,TRBJ2-1,few,CSARPLRLAGGADEQFF,TGCAGTGCTAGGCCCCTCCGACTAGCGGGGGGCGCGGATGAGCAGTTCTTC